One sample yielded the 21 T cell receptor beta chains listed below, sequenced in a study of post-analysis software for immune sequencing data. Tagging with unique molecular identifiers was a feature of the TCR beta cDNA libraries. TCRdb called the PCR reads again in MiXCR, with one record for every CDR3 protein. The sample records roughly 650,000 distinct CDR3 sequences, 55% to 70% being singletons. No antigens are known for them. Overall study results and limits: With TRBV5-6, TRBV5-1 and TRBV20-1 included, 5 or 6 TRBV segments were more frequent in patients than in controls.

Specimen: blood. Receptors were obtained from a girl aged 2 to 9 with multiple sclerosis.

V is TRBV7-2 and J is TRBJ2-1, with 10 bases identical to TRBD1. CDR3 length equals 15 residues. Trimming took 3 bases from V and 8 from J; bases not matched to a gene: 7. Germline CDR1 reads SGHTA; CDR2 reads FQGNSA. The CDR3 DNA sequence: TGTGCCAGCAGCTTGAAACCCGGGACAGGGGATGAGCAGTTCTTC. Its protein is CASSLKPGTGDEQFF.

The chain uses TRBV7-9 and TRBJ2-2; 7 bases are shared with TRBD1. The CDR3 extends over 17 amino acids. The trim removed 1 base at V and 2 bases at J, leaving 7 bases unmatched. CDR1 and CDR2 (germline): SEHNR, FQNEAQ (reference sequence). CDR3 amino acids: CASSLDRGFHNTGELFF. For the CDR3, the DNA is TGTGCCAGCAGCTTAGACAGGGGATTCCATAACACCGGGGAGCTGTTTTTT.

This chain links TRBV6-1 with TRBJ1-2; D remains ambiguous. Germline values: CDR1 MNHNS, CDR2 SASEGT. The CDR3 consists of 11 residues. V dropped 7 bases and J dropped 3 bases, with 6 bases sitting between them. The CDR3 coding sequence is TGTGCCAGCACCAAAGACTATGGCTACACCTTC. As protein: CASTKDYGYTF.

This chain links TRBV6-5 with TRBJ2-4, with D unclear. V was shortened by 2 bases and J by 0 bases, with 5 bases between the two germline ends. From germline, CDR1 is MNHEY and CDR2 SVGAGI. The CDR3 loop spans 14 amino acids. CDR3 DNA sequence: TGTGCCAGCAGTTACGGATCAGCCAAAAACATTCAGTACTTC. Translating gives CASSYGSAKNIQYF.

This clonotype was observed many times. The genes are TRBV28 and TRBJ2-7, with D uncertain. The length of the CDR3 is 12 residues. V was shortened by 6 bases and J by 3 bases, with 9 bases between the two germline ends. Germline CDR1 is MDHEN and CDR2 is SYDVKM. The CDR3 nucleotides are TGTGCCAGCAGCCGGACCGGCTACGAGCAGTACTTC. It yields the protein CASSRTGYEQYF. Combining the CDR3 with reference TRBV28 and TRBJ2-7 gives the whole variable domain DVKVTQSSRYLVKRTGEKVFLECVQDMDHENMFWYRQDPGLGLRLIYFSYDVKMKEKGDIPEGYSVSREKKERFSLILESASTNQTSMYLCASSRTGYEQYFGPGTRLTVT.

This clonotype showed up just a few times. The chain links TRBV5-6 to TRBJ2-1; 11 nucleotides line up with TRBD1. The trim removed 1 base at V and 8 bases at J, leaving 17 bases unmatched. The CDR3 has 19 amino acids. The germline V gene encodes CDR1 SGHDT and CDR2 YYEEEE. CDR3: CASSLFPLLPGQGVYEQFF. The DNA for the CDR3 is TGTGCCAGCAGCTTGTTCCCTCTGCTACCGGGACAGGGGGTCTATGAGCAGTTCTTC.

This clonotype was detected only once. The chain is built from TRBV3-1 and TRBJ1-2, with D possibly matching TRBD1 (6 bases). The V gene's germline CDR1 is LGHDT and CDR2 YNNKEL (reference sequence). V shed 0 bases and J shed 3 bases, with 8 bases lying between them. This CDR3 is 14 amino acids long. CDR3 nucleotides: TGTGCCAGCAGCCAAGATCAGGGGTACTATGGCTACACCTTC. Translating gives CASSQDQGYYGYTF.

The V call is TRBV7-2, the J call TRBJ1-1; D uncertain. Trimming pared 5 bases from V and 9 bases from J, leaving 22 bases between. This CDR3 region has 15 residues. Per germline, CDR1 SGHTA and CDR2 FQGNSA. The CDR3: CASSPVTGATLKAFF. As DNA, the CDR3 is TGTGCCAGCAGCCCCGTGACGGGCGCTACACTGAAAGCTTTCTTT.

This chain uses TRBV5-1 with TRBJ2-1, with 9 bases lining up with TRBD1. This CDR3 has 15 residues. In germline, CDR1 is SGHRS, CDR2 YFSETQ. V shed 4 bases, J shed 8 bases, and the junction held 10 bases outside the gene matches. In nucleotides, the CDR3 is TGCGCCAGCAGCGCAACCGGGACAGGGACTTATGAGCAGTTCTTC. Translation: CASSATGTGTYEQFF.

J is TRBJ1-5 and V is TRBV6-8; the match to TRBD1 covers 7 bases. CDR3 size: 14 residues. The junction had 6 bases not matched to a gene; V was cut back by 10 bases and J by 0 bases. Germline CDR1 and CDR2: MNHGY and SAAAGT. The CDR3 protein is CAIKGQTSNQPQHF. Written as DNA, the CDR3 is TGTGCCATCAAGGGACAGACTAGCAATCAGCCCCAGCATTTT.

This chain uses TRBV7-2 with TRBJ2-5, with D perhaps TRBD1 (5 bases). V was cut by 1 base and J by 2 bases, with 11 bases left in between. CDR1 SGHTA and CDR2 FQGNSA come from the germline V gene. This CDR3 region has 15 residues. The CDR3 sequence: CASSLEGLGQETQYF. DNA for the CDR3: TGTGCCAGCAGCTTAGAGGGGTTGGGGCAAGAGACCCAGTACTTC.

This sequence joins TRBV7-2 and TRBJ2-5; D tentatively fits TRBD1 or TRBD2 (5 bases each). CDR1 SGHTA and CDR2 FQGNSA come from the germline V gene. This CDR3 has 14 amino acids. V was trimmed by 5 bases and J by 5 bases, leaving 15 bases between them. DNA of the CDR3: TGTGCCAGCAGCCTAATCGGGACGAGGGAGACCCAGTACTTC. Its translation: CASSLIGTRETQYF.

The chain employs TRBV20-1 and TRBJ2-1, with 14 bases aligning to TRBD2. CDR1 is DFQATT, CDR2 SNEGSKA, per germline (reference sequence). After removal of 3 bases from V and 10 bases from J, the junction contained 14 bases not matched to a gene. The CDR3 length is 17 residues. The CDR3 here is CSASPVRRLAGGVEQFF. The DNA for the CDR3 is TGCAGTGCTAGTCCCGTAAGAAGACTAGCGGGAGGGGTAGAGCAGTTCTTC.

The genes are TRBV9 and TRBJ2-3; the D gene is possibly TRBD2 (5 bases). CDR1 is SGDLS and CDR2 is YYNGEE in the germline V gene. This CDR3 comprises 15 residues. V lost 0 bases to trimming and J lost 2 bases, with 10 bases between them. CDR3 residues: CASSVGFGDTDTQYF. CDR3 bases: TGTGCCAGCAGCGTAGGGTTCGGGGACACAGATACGCAGTATTTT.

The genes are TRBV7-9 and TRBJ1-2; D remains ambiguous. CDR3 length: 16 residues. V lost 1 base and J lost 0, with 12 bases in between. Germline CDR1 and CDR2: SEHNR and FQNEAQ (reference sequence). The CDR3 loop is CASSLVASEPNYGYTF. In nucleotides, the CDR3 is TGTGCCAGCAGCTTAGTGGCGTCAGAGCCTAACTATGGCTACACCTTC.

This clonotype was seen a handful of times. The CDR3 coding sequence is TGTGCCAGCAAGGATGGTACCTACAATGAGCAGTTCTTC. This encodes CASKDGTYNEQFF. V and J are TRBV2 and TRBJ2-1; D is unresolved. Germline V gene sequence: CDR1 SNHLY, CDR2 FYNNEI. The CDR3 covers 13 residues. Trimming pared 7 bases from V and 2 bases from J, leaving 9 bases between.

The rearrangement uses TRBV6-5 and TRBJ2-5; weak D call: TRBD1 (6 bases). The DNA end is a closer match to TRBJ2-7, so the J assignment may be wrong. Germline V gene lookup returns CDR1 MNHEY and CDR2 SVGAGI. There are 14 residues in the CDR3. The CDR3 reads CASSAQGRVGEQYF. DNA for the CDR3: TGTGCCAGCAGTGCACAGGGAAGGGTGGGCGAGCAGTACTTC.

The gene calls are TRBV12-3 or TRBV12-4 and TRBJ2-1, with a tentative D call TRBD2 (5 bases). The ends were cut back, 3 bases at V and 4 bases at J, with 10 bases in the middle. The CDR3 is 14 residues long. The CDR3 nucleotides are TGTGCCAGCAGTTTTGGGAGCGAGTACAATGAGCAGTTCTTC. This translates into CASSFGSEYNEQFF.

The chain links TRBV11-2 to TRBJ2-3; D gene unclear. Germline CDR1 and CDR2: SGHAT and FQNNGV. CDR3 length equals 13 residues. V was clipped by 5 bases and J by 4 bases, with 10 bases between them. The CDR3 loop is CASSRAIADTQYF. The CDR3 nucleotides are TGTGCCAGCAGCCGAGCAATCGCAGATACGCAGTATTTT.

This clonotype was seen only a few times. The CDR3 here is CATLRSEPYEQYF. As DNA, the CDR3 is TGTGCCACCTTACGCTCTGAACCCTACGAGCAGTACTTC. The rearrangement joins TRBV24-1 to TRBJ2-7; D unclear. Germline V CDR1 and CDR2: KGHDR, SFDVKD. V dropped 9 bases and J dropped 2 bases, with 13 bases sitting between them. The CDR3 length is 13 residues.

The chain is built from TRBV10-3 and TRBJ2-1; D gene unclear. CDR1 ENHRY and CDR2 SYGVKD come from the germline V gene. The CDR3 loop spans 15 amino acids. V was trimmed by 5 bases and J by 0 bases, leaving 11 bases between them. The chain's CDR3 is CAISTDSSSYNEQFF. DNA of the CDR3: TGTGCCATCAGTACTGACTCTAGCTCCTACAATGAGCAGTTCTTC.